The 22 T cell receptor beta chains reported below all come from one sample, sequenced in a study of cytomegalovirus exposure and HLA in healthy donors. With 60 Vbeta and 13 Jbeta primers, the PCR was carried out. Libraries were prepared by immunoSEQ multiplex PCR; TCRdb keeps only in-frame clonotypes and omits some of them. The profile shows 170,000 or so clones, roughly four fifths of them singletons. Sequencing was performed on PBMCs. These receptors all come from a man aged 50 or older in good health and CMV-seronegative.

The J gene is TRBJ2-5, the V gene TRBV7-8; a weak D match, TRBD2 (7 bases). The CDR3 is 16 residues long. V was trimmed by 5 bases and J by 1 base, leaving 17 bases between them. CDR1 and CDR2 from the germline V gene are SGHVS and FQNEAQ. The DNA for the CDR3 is TGTGCCAGCAGCCCGTGGTGGGGGGGCTCCCAAGAGACCCAGTACTTC. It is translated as CASSPWWGGSQETQYF. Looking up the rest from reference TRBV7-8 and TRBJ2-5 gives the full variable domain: GAGVSQSPRYKVAKRGQDVALRCDPISGHVSLFWYQQALGQGPEFLTYFQNEAQLDKSGLPSDRFFAERPEGSVSTLKIQRTQQEDSAVYLCASSPWWGGSQETQYFGPGTRLLVL.

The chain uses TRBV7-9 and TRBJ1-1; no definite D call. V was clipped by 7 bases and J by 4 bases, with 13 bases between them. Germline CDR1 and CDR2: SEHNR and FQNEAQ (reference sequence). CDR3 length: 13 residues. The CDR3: CASTGGRSTEAFF. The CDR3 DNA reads TGTGCCAGCACGGGAGGGAGGAGCACTGAAGCTTTCTTT.

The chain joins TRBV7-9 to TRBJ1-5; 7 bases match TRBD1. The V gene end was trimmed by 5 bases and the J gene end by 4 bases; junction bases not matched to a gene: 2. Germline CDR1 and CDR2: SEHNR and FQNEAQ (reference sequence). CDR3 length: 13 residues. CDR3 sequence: CASSGTVNQPQHF. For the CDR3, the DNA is TGTGCCAGCAGCGGGACAGTAAATCAGCCCCAGCATTTT.

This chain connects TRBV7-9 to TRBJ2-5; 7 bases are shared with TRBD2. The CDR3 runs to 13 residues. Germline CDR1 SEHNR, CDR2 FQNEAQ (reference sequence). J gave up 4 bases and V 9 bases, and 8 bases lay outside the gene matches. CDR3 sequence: CASKMGGTETQYF. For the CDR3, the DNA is TGTGCCAGTAAAATGGGAGGGACAGAGACCCAGTACTTC.

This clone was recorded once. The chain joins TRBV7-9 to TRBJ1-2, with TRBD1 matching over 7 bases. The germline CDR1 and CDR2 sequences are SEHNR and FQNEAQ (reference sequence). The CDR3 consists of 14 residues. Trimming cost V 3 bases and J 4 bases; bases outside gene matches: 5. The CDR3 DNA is TGTGCCAGCAGCTTCTCTCGACAGGGCTATGGCTACACCTTC. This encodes CASSFSRQGYGYTF.

In nucleotides, the CDR3 is TGCGCCAGCAGCCGGGGGGTTAGCGGTACAAACATTCAGTACTTC. This codes for CASSRGVSGTNIQYF. V gene TRBV5-1 combines with J gene TRBJ2-4; TRBD2 matches 7 bases. J gave up 6 bases and V 4 bases, and 10 bases lay outside the gene matches. Looked up from germline, CDR1 is SGHRS and CDR2 is YFSETQ. This CDR3 region has 15 residues. The complete variable domain, with remaining parts taken from reference TRBV5-1 and TRBJ2-4, reads KAGVTQTPRYLIKTRGQQVTLSCSPISGHRSVSWYQQTPGQGLQFLFEYFSETQRNKGNFPGRFSGRQFSNSRSEMNVSTLELGDSALYLCASSRGVSGTNIQYFGAGTRLSVL.

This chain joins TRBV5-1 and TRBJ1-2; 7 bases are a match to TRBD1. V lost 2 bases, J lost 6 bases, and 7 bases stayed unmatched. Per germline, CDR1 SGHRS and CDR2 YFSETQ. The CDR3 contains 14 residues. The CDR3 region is CASSLSQGGHGYTF. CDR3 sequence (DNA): TGCGCCAGCAGCTTATCGCAGGGGGGACATGGCTACACCTTC.

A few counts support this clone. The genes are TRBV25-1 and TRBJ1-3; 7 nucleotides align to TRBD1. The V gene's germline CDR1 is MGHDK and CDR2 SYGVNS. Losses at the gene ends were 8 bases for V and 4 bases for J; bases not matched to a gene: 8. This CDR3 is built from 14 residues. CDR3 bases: TGTGCCAGCGAGGGCAGGGGGAGAGGAAACACCATATATTTT. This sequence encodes CASEGRGRGNTIYF.

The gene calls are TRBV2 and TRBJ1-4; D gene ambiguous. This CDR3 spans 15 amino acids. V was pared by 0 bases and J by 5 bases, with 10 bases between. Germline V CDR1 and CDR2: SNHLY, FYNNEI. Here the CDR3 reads CASSEARGYNEKLFF. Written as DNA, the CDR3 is TGTGCCAGCAGTGAAGCCCGAGGATACAATGAAAAACTGTTTTTT.

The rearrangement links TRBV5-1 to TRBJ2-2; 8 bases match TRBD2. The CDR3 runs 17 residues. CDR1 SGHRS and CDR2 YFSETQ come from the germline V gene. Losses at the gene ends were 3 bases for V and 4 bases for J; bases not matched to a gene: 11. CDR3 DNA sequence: TGCGCCAGCAGCTCCCCGGGGGGGCGTCTCCCCACCGGGGAGCTGTTTTTT. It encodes CASSSPGGRLPTGELFF. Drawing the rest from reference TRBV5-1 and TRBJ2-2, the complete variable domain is KAGVTQTPRYLIKTRGQQVTLSCSPISGHRSVSWYQQTPGQGLQFLFEYFSETQRNKGNFPGRFSGRQFSNSRSEMNVSTLELGDSALYLCASSSPGGRLPTGELFFGEGSRLTVL.

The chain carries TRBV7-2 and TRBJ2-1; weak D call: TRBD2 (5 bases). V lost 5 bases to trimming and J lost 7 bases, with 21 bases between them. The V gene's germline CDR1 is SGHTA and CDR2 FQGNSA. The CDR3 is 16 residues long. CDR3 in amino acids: CASSPRRRGLFNEQFF. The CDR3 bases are TGTGCCAGCAGCCCTAGGCGGAGAGGGCTTTTTAATGAGCAGTTCTTC. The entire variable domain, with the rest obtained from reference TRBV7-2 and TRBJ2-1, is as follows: GAGVSQSPSNKVTEKGKDVELRCDPISGHTALYWYRQSLGQGLEFLIYFQGNSAPDKSGLPSDRFSAERTGGSVSTLTIQRTQQEDSAVYLCASSPRRRGLFNEQFFGPGTRLTVL.

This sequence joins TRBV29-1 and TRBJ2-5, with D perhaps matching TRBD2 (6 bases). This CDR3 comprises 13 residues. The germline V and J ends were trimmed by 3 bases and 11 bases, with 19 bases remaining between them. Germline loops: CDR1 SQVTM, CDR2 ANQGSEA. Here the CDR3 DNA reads TGCAGCGTTGACCAACCGGGGCGCGGGGAGCAGTACTTC. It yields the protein CSVDQPGRGEQYF.

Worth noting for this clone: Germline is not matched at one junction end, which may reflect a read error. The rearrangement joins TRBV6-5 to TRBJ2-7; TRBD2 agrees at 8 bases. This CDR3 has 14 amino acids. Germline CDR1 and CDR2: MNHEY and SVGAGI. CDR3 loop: CASSPTFSASGFLF. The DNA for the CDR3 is TGTGCCAGCAGTCCTACCTTTTCCGCTAGCGGGTTTCTCTTC.

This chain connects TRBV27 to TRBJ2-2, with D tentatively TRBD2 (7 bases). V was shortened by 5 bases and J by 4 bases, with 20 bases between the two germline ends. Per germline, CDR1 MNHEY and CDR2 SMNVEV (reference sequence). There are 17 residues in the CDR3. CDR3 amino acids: CASSMWSGGRGTGELFF. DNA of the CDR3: TGTGCCAGCAGTATGTGGTCGGGGGGCCGAGGCACCGGGGAGCTGTTTTTT.

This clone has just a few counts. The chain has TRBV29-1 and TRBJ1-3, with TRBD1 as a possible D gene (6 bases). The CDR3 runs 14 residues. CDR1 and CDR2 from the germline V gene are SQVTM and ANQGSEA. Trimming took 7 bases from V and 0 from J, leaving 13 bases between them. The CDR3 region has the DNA TGCAGCGCAATGAGGGACACCTCTGGAAACACCATATATTTT. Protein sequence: CSAMRDTSGNTIYF.

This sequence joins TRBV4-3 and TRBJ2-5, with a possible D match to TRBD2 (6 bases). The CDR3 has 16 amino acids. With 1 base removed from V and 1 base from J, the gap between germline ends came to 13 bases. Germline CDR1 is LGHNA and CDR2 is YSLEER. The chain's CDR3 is CASSQGSRGTQETQYF. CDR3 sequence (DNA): TGCGCCAGCAGCCAAGGAAGTCGCGGGACCCAAGAGACCCAGTACTTC.

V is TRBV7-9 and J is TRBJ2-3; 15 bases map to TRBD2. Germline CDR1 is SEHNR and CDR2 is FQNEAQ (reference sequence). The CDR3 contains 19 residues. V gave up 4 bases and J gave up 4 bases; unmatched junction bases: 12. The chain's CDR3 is CASSSGEGLAGGSADTQYF. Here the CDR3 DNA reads TGTGCCAGCAGCTCAGGGGAGGGACTAGCGGGAGGAAGCGCAGATACGCAGTATTTT.

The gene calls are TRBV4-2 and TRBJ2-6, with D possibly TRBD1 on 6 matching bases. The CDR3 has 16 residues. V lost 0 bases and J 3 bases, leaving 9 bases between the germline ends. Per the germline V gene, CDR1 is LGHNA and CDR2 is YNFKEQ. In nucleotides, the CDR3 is TGTGCCAGCAGCCAAGATAAGGGGGTTGGGGCCAACGTCCTGACTTTC. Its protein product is CASSQDKGVGANVLTF.

The CDR3 is CASSLVAGEYNEQFF. The CDR3 nucleotides read TGCGCCAGCAGCTTAGTAGCGGGAGAGTACAATGAGCAGTTCTTC. This sequence joins TRBV5-1 and TRBJ2-1; 9 nucleotides align to TRBD2. The CDR3 sequence is 15 residues long. In germline, CDR1 is SGHRS, CDR2 YFSETQ. The V segment lost 2 bases and the J segment 4 bases; nucleotides outside the gene matches: 4. Supplemented by reference TRBV5-1 and TRBJ2-1, the full variable domain reads KAGVTQTPRYLIKTRGQQVTLSCSPISGHRSVSWYQQTPGQGLQFLFEYFSETQRNKGNFPGRFSGRQFSNSRSEMNVSTLELGDSALYLCASSLVAGEYNEQFFGPGTRLTVL.

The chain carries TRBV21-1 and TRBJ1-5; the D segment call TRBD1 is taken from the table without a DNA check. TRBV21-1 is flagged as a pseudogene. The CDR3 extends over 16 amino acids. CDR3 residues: CASSKADRDRNQPQHF. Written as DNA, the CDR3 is TGTGCCAGCAGCAAAGCAGACAGGGACCGCAATCAGCCCCAGCATTTT.

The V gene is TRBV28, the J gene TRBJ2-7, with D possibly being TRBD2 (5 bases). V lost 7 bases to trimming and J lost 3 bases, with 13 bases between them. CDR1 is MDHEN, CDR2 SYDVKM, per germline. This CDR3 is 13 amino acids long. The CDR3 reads CASIVSGGYEQYF. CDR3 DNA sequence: TGTGCCAGCATTGTGAGCGGAGGCTACGAGCAGTACTTC. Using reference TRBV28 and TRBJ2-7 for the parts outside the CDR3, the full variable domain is DVKVTQSSRYLVKRTGEKVFLECVQDMDHENMFWYRQDPGLGLRLIYFSYDVKMKEKGDIPEGYSVSREKKERFSLILESASTNQTSMYLCASIVSGGYEQYFGPGTRLTVT.

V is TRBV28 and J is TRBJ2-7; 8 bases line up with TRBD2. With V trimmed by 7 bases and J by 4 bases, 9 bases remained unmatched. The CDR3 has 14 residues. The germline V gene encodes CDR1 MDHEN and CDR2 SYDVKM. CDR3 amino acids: CASTKGGGGYEQYF. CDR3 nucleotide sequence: TGTGCCAGCACTAAAGGCGGCGGGGGGTACGAGCAGTACTTC.